Listed below are T cell receptor beta chains from one sample, sequenced in a study of T-cell reconstitution after alpha-beta-depleted transplantation in children. Each CDR3 protein is one row after TCRdb ran MiXCR on the PCR reads. In the table there are about 300,000 distinct CDR3 sequences, 7.5% to 9% of which are singletons. The starting material was peripheral blood, obtained 360 days after TCRalphabeta/CD19-depleted stem cell transplant. These receptors came from a female patient aged 2 to 10 who had a stem cell transplant for Fanconi anemia, so the T cells may come from the graft donor. Each CDR3 is given with its conserved first and last residue. The D gene is left open where the match is weak. A clone size is listed for some rows: how often the clone was seen (once, few, many), or a class if it is expanded.

abundance: many; len: 16; d_gene: NA; j_gene: TRBJ1-1; v_gene: TRBV7-9; CDR3nt: TGTGCCAGCAGCTTAGGCACTGGGACGGAGAGGACTGAAGCTTTCTTT; CDR3aa: CASSLGTGTERTEAFF
abundance: NA; len: 18; d_gene: TRBD1; j_gene: TRBJ1-4; v_gene: TRBV5-1; CDR3nt: TGCGCCAGCAGCTTGCTTCGGGACAGGGGTTCAACTAATGAAAAACTGTTTTTT; CDR3aa: CASSLLRDRGSTNEKLFF
abundance: few; len: 17; d_gene: NA; j_gene: TRBJ2-3; v_gene: TRBV7-9; CDR3nt: TGTGCCAGCAGCTCTAAGGTAGCTGCGCACCCCACAGATACGCAGTATTTT; CDR3aa: CASSSKVAAHPTDTQYF
abundance: many; len: 16; d_gene: TRBD2; j_gene: TRBJ2-1; v_gene: TRBV12-3/TRBV12-4; CDR3nt: TGTGCCAGCAGTTTAGCGGCTAGCGGGGGGGCCAGTGAGCAGTTCTTC; CDR3aa: CASSLAASGGASEQFF
abundance: few; len: 18; d_gene: NA; j_gene: TRBJ1-1; v_gene: TRBV28; CDR3nt: TGTGCCAGCAGTTTATTGCCCCTAATCGGGGATCGGGGCACTGAAGCTTTCTTT; CDR3aa: CASSLLPLIGDRGTEAFF
abundance: many; len: 13; d_gene: NA; j_gene: TRBJ2-2; v_gene: TRBV27; CDR3nt: TGTGCCAGCAGTTTAAAACGGGACGGGGAGCTGTTTTTT; CDR3aa: CASSLKRDGELFF
abundance: many; len: 17; d_gene: TRBD2; j_gene: TRBJ2-2; v_gene: TRBV20-1; CDR3nt: TGCAGTGTCAAGAGAGCCCCGGGACTAGCGAACACCGGGGAGCTGTTTTTT; CDR3aa: CSVKRAPGLANTGELFF
abundance: many; len: 15; d_gene: NA; j_gene: TRBJ2-5; v_gene: TRBV27; CDR3nt: TGTGCCAGCAGGGTTGGTGGTCTGGGGTTGGAGACCCAGTACTTC; CDR3aa: CASRVGGLGLETQYF
abundance: many; len: 12; d_gene: NA; j_gene: TRBJ1-6; v_gene: TRBV29-1; CDR3nt: TGCAGCGTTGAAGGGGTAAACTCACCCCTCCACTTT; CDR3aa: CSVEGVNSPLHF
abundance: many; len: 16; d_gene: TRBD1; j_gene: TRBJ2-7; v_gene: TRBV19; CDR3nt: TGTGCCAGTAGTATTACGGGACAGGGAGGTTTCTACGAGCAGTACTTC; CDR3aa: CASSITGQGGFYEQYF
abundance: many; len: 14; d_gene: TRBD2; j_gene: TRBJ2-7; v_gene: TRBV12-3/TRBV12-4; CDR3nt: TGTGCCAGCAGTTACGGCGGGGGTATCCACGAGCAGTACTTC; CDR3aa: CASSYGGGIHEQYF
abundance: many; len: 15; d_gene: NA; j_gene: TRBJ2-7; v_gene: TRBV7-2; CDR3nt: TGTGCCAGCAGCTTAGGGGGCGGGAAGGGCTACGAGCAGTACTTC; CDR3aa: CASSLGGGKGYEQYF
abundance: many; len: 15; d_gene: TRBD1; j_gene: TRBJ1-2; v_gene: TRBV7-9; CDR3nt: TGTGCCAGCAGCTTACCGACAGGGGATCGGAGTGGCTACACCTTC; CDR3aa: CASSLPTGDRSGYTF
abundance: many; len: 14; d_gene: NA; j_gene: TRBJ2-1; v_gene: TRBV12-3/TRBV12-4; CDR3nt: TGTGCCAGCAGTTTTGCCTTATCCTACAATGAGCAGTTCTTC; CDR3aa: CASSFALSYNEQFF
abundance: many; len: 14; d_gene: NA; j_gene: TRBJ1-5; v_gene: TRBV30; CDR3nt: TGTGCCTGGAGCCTCGGGACACTCAATCAGCCCCAGCATTTT; CDR3aa: CAWSLGTLNQPQHF
abundance: many; len: 14; d_gene: TRBD1; j_gene: TRBJ1-2; v_gene: TRBV6-1; CDR3nt: TGTGCCAGCAGTCTAACAGGGGGGTACTATGGCTACACCTTC; CDR3aa: CASSLTGGYYGYTF
abundance: many; len: 9; d_gene: NA; j_gene: TRBJ2-5; v_gene: TRBV25-1; CDR3nt: TGTGCCAGCGGGGAGACCCAGTACTTC; CDR3aa: CASGETQYF
abundance: few; len: 18; d_gene: TRBD2; j_gene: TRBJ2-5; v_gene: TRBV6-2/TRBV6-3; CDR3nt: TGTGCCAGCAGTTGGCGTAACTTCGGACTAGCGGGGGGAGAGACCCAGTACTTC; CDR3aa: CASSWRNFGLAGGETQYF
abundance: many; len: 12; d_gene: NA; j_gene: TRBJ2-1; v_gene: TRBV5-1; CDR3nt: TGCGCCAGCAGCTTGGCCCGGAATGAGCAGTTCTTC; CDR3aa: CASSLARNEQFF
abundance: few; len: 16; d_gene: NA; j_gene: TRBJ1-6; v_gene: TRBV6-5; CDR3nt: TGTGCCAGCAGTACTTTACCGGAGGGATATAATTCACCCCTCCACTTT; CDR3aa: CASSTLPEGYNSPLHF
abundance: many; len: 18; d_gene: NA; j_gene: TRBJ2-7; v_gene: TRBV4-3; CDR3nt: TGCGCCAGCAGCCAAGACCAACTACGCGGATTGGATGTCTACGAGCAGTACTTC; CDR3aa: CASSQDQLRGLDVYEQYF
abundance: many; len: 17; d_gene: NA; j_gene: TRBJ1-1; v_gene: TRBV5-6; CDR3nt: TGTGCCAGCAGCTTGGAAATAGGGGCGGGGGTCAGGACTGAAGCTTTCTTT; CDR3aa: CASSLEIGAGVRTEAFF
abundance: NA; len: 16; d_gene: NA; j_gene: TRBJ2-3; v_gene: TRBV28; CDR3nt: TGTGCCAGCAGTTTAACGGGGGCCTCTAGCACAGATACGCAGTATTTT; CDR3aa: CASSLTGASSTDTQYF
abundance: NA; len: 13; d_gene: NA; j_gene: TRBJ2-3; v_gene: TRBV20-1; CDR3nt: TGCAGTATGACTAGACGGACGGCAGATACGCAGTATTTT; CDR3aa: CSMTRRTADTQYF
abundance: few; len: 12; d_gene: NA; j_gene: TRBJ1-1; v_gene: TRBV25-1; CDR3nt: TGTGCCAGCAGTGGTACCTGGGGGGGGGCTTTCTTT; CDR3aa: CASSGTWGGAFF
abundance: many; len: 12; d_gene: NA; j_gene: TRBJ1-6; v_gene: TRBV5-6; CDR3nt: TGTGCCAGCAGCTCGTTACTAGAGACCCTCCACTTT; CDR3aa: CASSSLLETLHF
abundance: many; len: 17; d_gene: TRBD2; j_gene: TRBJ2-2; v_gene: TRBV7-2; CDR3nt: TGTGCCAGCAGCTCGTCCGGGACTAGCGGGGGGGCCGGGGAGCTGTTTTTT; CDR3aa: CASSSSGTSGGAGELFF
abundance: many; len: 14; d_gene: TRBD1; j_gene: TRBJ2-5; v_gene: TRBV15; CDR3nt: TGTGCCACCAGCAGAGGGACAGGGGGAGAGACCCAGTACTTC; CDR3aa: CATSRGTGGETQYF
abundance: many; len: 16; d_gene: NA; j_gene: TRBJ2-7; v_gene: TRBV27; CDR3nt: TGTGCCAGCTGCTCGAGGTGGGAAATTAGCTCCTACGAGCAGTACTTC; CDR3aa: CASCSRWEISSYEQYF
abundance: many; len: 14; d_gene: NA; j_gene: TRBJ2-3; v_gene: TRBV5-1; CDR3nt: TGCGCCAGCAGCTTGGGACTAGACTCAGATACGCAGTATTTT; CDR3aa: CASSLGLDSDTQYF
abundance: many; len: 15; d_gene: TRBD1; j_gene: TRBJ1-5; v_gene: TRBV12-3/TRBV12-4; CDR3nt: TGTGCCAGCAGCCGGCGGACAGGGACAGGTCAGCCCCAGCATTTT; CDR3aa: CASSRRTGTGQPQHF
abundance: NA; len: 16; d_gene: TRBD1; j_gene: TRBJ2-3; v_gene: TRBV7-9; CDR3nt: TGTGCCAGCAGCCCCTGGGACAGGGGAAGCACAGATACGCAGTATTTT; CDR3aa: CASSPWDRGSTDTQYF
abundance: many; len: 15; d_gene: NA; j_gene: TRBJ1-1; v_gene: TRBV4-3; CDR3nt: TGCGCCAGCAGCCAAGTTGGGCACTTCGACACTGAAGCTTTCTTT; CDR3aa: CASSQVGHFDTEAFF
abundance: NA; len: 14; d_gene: TRBD2; j_gene: TRBJ2-7; v_gene: TRBV7-2; CDR3nt: TGTGCCAGCAGCTTAATGGGAGGGACCTACGAGCAGTACTTC; CDR3aa: CASSLMGGTYEQYF
abundance: NA; len: 13; d_gene: TRBD1; j_gene: TRBJ1-2; v_gene: TRBV6-1; CDR3nt: TGTGCCAGCAGTAGCCAGGGGGCAGGCGGCTACACCTTC; CDR3aa: CASSSQGAGGYTF
abundance: few; len: 14; d_gene: NA; j_gene: TRBJ1-2; v_gene: TRBV7-3; CDR3nt: TGTGCCAGCAGCTTAAACGCAGGGGTTGAGGGCTACACCTTC; CDR3aa: CASSLNAGVEGYTF
abundance: many; len: 12; d_gene: NA; j_gene: TRBJ1-1; v_gene: TRBV6-1; CDR3nt: TGTGCCAGCAACTTACAGAGCCATGAAGCTTTCTTT; CDR3aa: CASNLQSHEAFF
abundance: NA; len: 15; d_gene: TRBD2; j_gene: TRBJ2-3; v_gene: TRBV7-3; CDR3nt: TGTGCCAGCAGCTTCGCGGGGGGGCTCACAGATACGCAGTATTTT; CDR3aa: CASSFAGGLTDTQYF
abundance: NA; len: 15; d_gene: TRBD1; j_gene: TRBJ2-7; v_gene: TRBV5-1; CDR3nt: TGCGCCAGCAGCCCCGGGACAGGGGGCACCTACGAGCAGTACTTC; CDR3aa: CASSPGTGGTYEQYF
abundance: NA; len: 16; d_gene: TRBD1; j_gene: TRBJ1-2; v_gene: TRBV18; CDR3nt: TGTGCCAGCTCACCCTCGCTCTCCGGGACAGGGCATGGCTACACCTTC; CDR3aa: CASSPSLSGTGHGYTF
abundance: NA; len: 20; d_gene: NA; j_gene: TRBJ1-5; v_gene: TRBV21-1; CDR3nt: TGTGCCAGCACCCCGTTAAGGGGCAGGCCCCCTTTTTGTAGCAATCAGCCCCAGCATTTT; CDR3aa: CASTPLRGRPPFCSNQPQHF
abundance: many; len: 14; d_gene: TRBD2; j_gene: TRBJ2-3; v_gene: TRBV20-1; CDR3nt: TGCAGTGCTAGCTCTAGCGGGGACACAGATACGCAGTATTTT; CDR3aa: CSASSSGDTDTQYF
abundance: many; len: 13; d_gene: NA; j_gene: TRBJ2-7; v_gene: TRBV3-1; CDR3nt: TGTGCCAGCAGCCCTCGGGGTCCCTACGAGCAGTACTTC; CDR3aa: CASSPRGPYEQYF
abundance: many; len: 14; d_gene: NA; j_gene: TRBJ1-1; v_gene: TRBV7-8; CDR3nt: TGTGCCAGCAGCTTAGCGAGTGGGGGAACTGAAGCTTTCTTT; CDR3aa: CASSLASGGTEAFF
abundance: NA; len: 18; d_gene: TRBD1; j_gene: TRBJ2-7; v_gene: TRBV5-1; CDR3nt: TGCGCCAGCAGCCCACGCCGACAGGGGGCGGCCATACCCTACGAGCAGTACTTC; CDR3aa: CASSPRRQGAAIPYEQYF
abundance: many; len: 16; d_gene: NA; j_gene: TRBJ2-3; v_gene: TRBV21-1; CDR3nt: TGTGCCAGCAGCAAAATAGGGGCTACCGACACAGATACGCAGTATTTT; CDR3aa: CASSKIGATDTDTQYF
abundance: many; len: 17; d_gene: TRBD2; j_gene: TRBJ2-1; v_gene: TRBV15; CDR3nt: TGTGCCACCAGCAGAACGACTAGCGGGGCTACCTACAATGAGCAGTTCTTC; CDR3aa: CATSRTTSGATYNEQFF
abundance: few; len: 14; d_gene: NA; j_gene: TRBJ2-3; v_gene: TRBV7-9; CDR3nt: TGTGCCAGCAGCTTCAGGGGGGTGGCAGATACGCAGTATTTT; CDR3aa: CASSFRGVADTQYF
abundance: many; len: 15; d_gene: TRBD1; j_gene: TRBJ1-3; v_gene: TRBV28; CDR3nt: TGTGCCAGCAGTTCATCAGGGGGCTTAGGAAACACCATATATTTT; CDR3aa: CASSSSGGLGNTIYF
abundance: many; len: 14; d_gene: NA; j_gene: TRBJ2-7; v_gene: TRBV7-9; CDR3nt: TGTGCCAGCAGCCCACCTAGGGGGGGCTACGAGCAGTACTTC; CDR3aa: CASSPPRGGYEQYF
abundance: many; len: 15; d_gene: NA; j_gene: TRBJ2-1; v_gene: TRBV27; CDR3nt: TGTGCCAGCAGTTTTGAGGGTGGCGGCCCCAATGAGCAGTTCTTC; CDR3aa: CASSFEGGGPNEQFF
abundance: NA; len: 19; d_gene: NA; j_gene: TRBJ1-5; v_gene: TRBV20-1; CDR3nt: TGCAGTGCTAGAAATCCCCAACCGGGTCAGCCTTATAGCAATCAGCCCCAGCATTTT; CDR3aa: CSARNPQPGQPYSNQPQHF
abundance: many; len: 15; d_gene: TRBD1; j_gene: TRBJ1-6; v_gene: TRBV10-3; CDR3nt: TGTGCCATCAGTACCTCTGGACAGGGGAATTCACCCCTCCACTTT; CDR3aa: CAISTSGQGNSPLHF